These 24 T cell receptor beta chains were all obtained from the same sample, sequenced in a study of blood T cells in healthy people across ages (dated by TCRdb to the mid-2010s). The library was prepared using 5' RACE. The listed sequencing device is Illumina HiSeq 2500. The second PCR ran for roughly 7 to 11 cycles and used a J-beta primer mix along with a sample-barcoded 5' primer. TCRdb applied fastp at Q25 and MiXCR to the public reads, then kept only in-frame beta chains. Here each entry gathers all rows of one CDR3 protein and keeps the most common genes and DNA. The sample table holds 870,000 or so distinct CDR3 sequences, of which around 30% were seen once. The ten top clones hold about 18% of the sample. The sample was blood. The receptors originated from a woman older than 75 in good health.

The V gene is TRBV5-1, the J gene TRBJ2-3; 15 nucleotides align to TRBD2. Germline CDR1 reads SGHRS; CDR2 reads YFSETQ. The CDR3 is made up of 18 amino acids. V gave up 1 base and J gave up 4 bases; unmatched junction bases: 7. The CDR3 is CASSLSGLAGGQADTQYF. The CDR3 DNA follows: TGCGCCAGCAGCTTGTCCGGACTAGCGGGGGGGCAGGCAGATACGCAGTATTTT.

This clonotype was observed a handful of times. The chain uses TRBV7-2 and TRBJ1-3; 8 nucleotides align to TRBD1. CDR3 length: 14 residues. Germline V lookup: CDR1 SGHTA, CDR2 FQGNSA. V lost 7 bases and J lost 3; bases outside the gene matches: 5. The CDR3 reads CASKTGTGGNTIYF. DNA for the CDR3: TGTGCCAGCAAGACAGGGACAGGTGGAAACACCATATATTTT. Looking up the rest from reference TRBV7-2 and TRBJ1-3 gives the full variable domain: GAGVSQSPSNKVTEKGKDVELRCDPISGHTALYWYRQSLGQGLEFLIYFQGNSAPDKSGLPSDRFSAERTGGSVSTLTIQRTQQEDSAVYLCASKTGTGGNTIYFGEGSWLTVV.

Of note for this clonotype: One junction end disagrees with the germline gene, perhaps due to a read error. The V and J genes are TRBV6-2 or TRBV6-3 and TRBJ1-5; tentative D call: TRBD1 (6 bases). The CDR3 loop spans 14 amino acids. Germline lookup yields CDR1 MNHEY and CDR2 SVGEGT. The CDR3 nucleotides are TGTGCTAGCAGCTCGGACAGTCTTAATCAGCCCCAGCATTTT. Protein: CASSSDSLNQPQHF.

This clonotype was found a few times. This may stem from a read error, because a much larger clone lies one nucleotide away. The chain carries TRBV9 and TRBJ2-7, with a weak D call TRBD1 (6 bases). Germline V gives CDR1 SGDLS, CDR2 YYNGEE. Trimming stripped 0 bases from V and 7 bases from J, with 11 bases between. This CDR3 has 13 amino acids. The CDR3 DNA sequence: TGTGCCAGCAGCGTAGATGGGACAAGGGAGCAGTACTTC. Translated: CASSVDGTREQYF.

A single count supports this clonotype. The V and J genes are TRBV30 and TRBJ1-1; 12 nucleotides match TRBD1. Trimming removed 1 base from V and 11 bases from J; junction bases left unmatched: 11. CDR1 is GTSNPN, CDR2 SVGIG, per germline (reference sequence). This CDR3 region has 15 residues. This chain's CDR3 is CAWSGSGTGGSEAFF. As DNA, the CDR3 is TGTGCCTGGAGTGGATCCGGGACAGGGGGCTCGGAGGCTTTCTTT. Looking up the rest from reference TRBV30 and TRBJ1-1 gives the full variable domain: SQTIHQWPATLVQPVGSPLSLECTVEGTSNPNLYWYRQAAGRGLQLLFYSVGIGQISSEVPQNLSASRPQDRQFILSSKKLLLSDSGFYLCAWSGSGTGGSEAFFGQGTRLTVV.

This chain uses TRBV28 with TRBJ2-1; a possible D gene is TRBD1 (5 bases). V was cut by 1 base and J by 9 bases, with 7 bases left in between. Germline V CDR1 and CDR2: MDHEN, SYDVKM. This CDR3 has 12 residues. CDR3 amino acids: CASSLLDSEQFF. CDR3 coding DNA: TGTGCCAGCAGTTTATTAGACAGTGAGCAGTTCTTC.

About this clonotype: One end of the junction is discordant with germline, which a read error may explain. The gene calls are TRBV3-1 and TRBJ2-1, with D tentatively TRBD2 (5 bases). Germline values: CDR1 LGHDT, CDR2 YNNKEL (reference sequence). This CDR3 has 12 residues. CDR3 in amino acids: CASGQGGNEQFF. The CDR3 region has the DNA TGTGCCAGCGGCCAAGGAGGCAATGAGCAGTTCTTC.

The V and J genes are TRBV7-2 and TRBJ1-1; D not resolved. Germline loops: CDR1 SGHTA, CDR2 FQGNSA. V was clipped by 4 bases and J by 0 bases, with 15 bases between them. The CDR3 length is 16 residues. This CDR3 is CASSSAGLPLNTEAFF. The DNA of the CDR3 is TGTGCCAGCAGCTCCGCCGGGCTCCCTTTGAACACTGAAGCTTTCTTT.

The chain is built from TRBV11-2 and TRBJ2-2, with a tentative D call TRBD1 (5 bases). Germline CDR1 reads SGHAT; CDR2 reads FQNNGV. Trimming stripped 4 bases from V and 0 bases from J, with 12 bases between. This CDR3 contains 16 residues. The CDR3 sequence is CASSSQGGSNTGELFF. Written as DNA, the CDR3 is TGTGCCAGCAGCTCTCAGGGTGGTTCGAACACCGGGGAGCTGTTTTTT.

This clonotype was detected many times. This sequence joins TRBV11-2 and TRBJ2-7; no clear D gene. CDR1 and CDR2 (germline): SGHAT, FQNNGV. Trimming removed 0 bases at V and 9 bases at J, with 15 bases between. The CDR3 extends over 14 amino acids. DNA of the CDR3: TGTGCCAGCAGCTTAGATGGCCAGTACGATTGGCAGTACTTC. Translation gives CASSLDGQYDWQYF.

This clonotype was recorded at least ten times. The gene calls are TRBV5-1 and TRBJ2-3, with 9 bases fitting TRBD1. Looked up from germline, CDR1 is SGHRS and CDR2 is YFSETQ. The J segment lost 2 bases and the V segment lost 0 bases, leaving 4 bases of the junction unmatched. The CDR3 consists of 16 residues. The CDR3 spells CASSLGTGVPTDTQYF. The CDR3 coding sequence is TGCGCCAGCAGCTTGGGGACAGGGGTCCCCACAGATACGCAGTATTTT.

In the case of this clonotype: A much larger clonotype is one base distant, so this may be a read error. The rearrangement links TRBV20-1 to TRBJ2-3; 14 nucleotides match TRBD2. V lost 1 base to trimming and J lost 3 bases; unmatched junction nucleotides: 6. This CDR3 has 17 residues. The germline V gene encodes CDR1 DFQATT and CDR2 SNEGSKA (reference sequence). DNA for the CDR3: TGCAGTGCTAGAGTCAGGACTAGCGGGGGGCTTACAGATACGCAGTATTTT. It yields the protein CSARVRTSGGLTDTQYF.

This clonotype was picked up many times. The V call is TRBV24-1, the J call TRBJ2-1, with a tentative D call TRBD1 (7 bases). The germline gives CDR1 KGHDR, CDR2 SFDVKD. Trimming left V 1 base short and J 1 base short, with 10 bases between. The CDR3 has 16 amino acids. The CDR3 is CATSDFRGVSYNEQFF. For the CDR3, the DNA is TGTGCCACCAGTGATTTCAGGGGGGTGTCCTACAATGAGCAGTTCTTC.

In its sample, this clonotype was seen many times. The chain couples TRBV4-3 to TRBJ1-6, with D possibly matching TRBD1 (5 bases). The CDR3 runs to 17 residues. Germline V gene data show CDR1 as LGHNA and CDR2 as YSLEER. V was shortened by 0 bases and J by 9 bases, with 18 bases between the two germline ends. The chain's CDR3 is CASSQDAGQGVGSPLHF. CDR3 nucleotides: TGCGCCAGCAGCCAAGATGCGGGGCAGGGAGTAGGTTCACCCCTCCACTTT.

This chain uses TRBV20-1 with TRBJ2-3; D tentatively reads TRBD1 or TRBD2 (6 bases each). Germline loops: CDR1 DFQATT, CDR2 SNEGSKA (reference sequence). The CDR3 has 18 amino acids. V lost 6 bases to trimming and J lost 0 bases, with 25 bases between them. The CDR3 spells CSALGVTGAQISTDTQYF. CDR3 DNA sequence: TGCAGTGCCCTGGGTGTAACGGGGGCCCAAATAAGCACAGATACGCAGTATTTT.

This clonotype has a handful of counts. A read error may explain this, as a much larger clone is one base away. This chain links TRBV15 with TRBJ2-3; TRBD1 aligns across 8 bases. CDR1 and CDR2 (germline): LNHNV, YYDKDF (reference sequence). The CDR3 totals 13 residues. V lost 3 bases to trimming and J lost 8 bases; unmatched junction nucleotides: 4. The CDR3 region is CATSSTGGGTQYF. Written as DNA, the CDR3 is TGTGCCACCAGCAGCACAGGGGGTGGTACGCAGTATTTT.

A few counts support this clonotype. V usage is TRBV4-3 and J usage is TRBJ1-2, with 8 bases lining up with TRBD1. With V trimmed by 3 bases and J by 4 bases, 7 bases remained unmatched. The CDR3 length is 15 residues. Germline V lookup: CDR1 LGHNA, CDR2 YSLEER. CDR3 sequence (DNA): TGCGCCAGCAGCCAGGACAGGGTGGTTGGCTATGGCTACACCTTC. Translating gives CASSQDRVVGYGYTF.

This clonotype showed up many times. CDR3 sequence: CASTDGGAGANVLTF. The CDR3 DNA is TGTGCCAGCACCGATGGGGGTGCCGGGGCCAACGTCCTGACTTTC. This sequence joins TRBV12-3 or TRBV12-4 and TRBJ2-6; either TRBD1 or TRBD2 may supply D (5 bases each). Trimming cost V 7 bases and J 4 bases, with 14 bases left between them. There are 15 residues in the CDR3.

The rearrangement links TRBV6-1 to TRBJ2-4; D tentatively reads TRBD1 or TRBD2 (6 bases each). The J call is in doubt because the DNA end fits TRBJ2-7 better. CDR3 length: 14 residues. Germline V CDR1 and CDR2: MNHNS, SASEGT. As DNA, the CDR3 is TGTGCCAGCAGTGAAAGGGGGGCGGGGAACGAGCAGTACTTC. As protein: CASSERGAGNEQYF.

The rearrangement uses TRBV10-2 and TRBJ2-7; D ambiguous. With the DNA end fitting TRBJ2-5 better, the J assignment may be wrong. Germline CDR1 WSHSY, CDR2 SAAADI. This CDR3 has 11 residues. CDR3 sequence (DNA): TGCGCCAGCAGTGATAGTGGGACCCAGTACTTC. Its protein is CASSDSGTQYF.

At least ten counts were recorded for this clonotype. The rearrangement joins TRBV20-1 to TRBJ2-5, with 7 bases identical to TRBD2. Germline CDR1 reads DFQATT; CDR2 reads SNEGSKA (reference sequence). The CDR3 covers 13 residues. V lost 3 bases and J lost 5; bases outside the gene matches: 6. CDR3 in DNA: TGCAGTGCTAGGTCGGGGGGTCAGGAGACCCAGTACTTC. Translation: CSARSGGQETQYF.

This clonotype showed up just once. An end of the junction does not agree with germline; a read error may underlie this. This chain links TRBV25-1 with TRBJ2-3, with D possibly TRBD2 on 5 matching bases. This CDR3 is 13 amino acids long. Germline V gives CDR1 MGHDK, CDR2 SYGVNS. CDR3 in amino acids: CATAGKNTDTQYF. DNA for the CDR3: TGCGCCACGGCCGGGAAGAACACAGATACGCAGTATTTT.

In this sample, this clonotype turned up many times. The chain carries TRBV6-2 or TRBV6-3 and TRBJ2-7, with 12 bases aligning to TRBD2. The CDR3 totals 15 residues. Looked up from germline, CDR1 is MNHEY and CDR2 is SVGEGT. Trimming removed 6 bases from V and 3 bases from J; junction bases left unmatched: 6. In DNA form, the CDR3 reads TGTGCCAGCAGCAAGACTAGCGGGGGAAACTACGAGCAGTACTTC. Residues: CASSKTSGGNYEQYF.

The table lists this clonotype with many counts. The chain joins TRBV6-6 to TRBJ1-6; 7 bases are shared with TRBD1. There are 15 residues in the CDR3. Germline assignment: CDR1 MNHNY and CDR2 SVGAGI (reference sequence). The J segment lost 5 bases and the V segment lost 6 bases, leaving 7 bases of the junction unmatched. CDR3 bases: TGTGCCAGCAGACCACAGGGGTTTAATAATTCACCCCTCCACTTT. It yields the protein CASRPQGFNNSPLHF.